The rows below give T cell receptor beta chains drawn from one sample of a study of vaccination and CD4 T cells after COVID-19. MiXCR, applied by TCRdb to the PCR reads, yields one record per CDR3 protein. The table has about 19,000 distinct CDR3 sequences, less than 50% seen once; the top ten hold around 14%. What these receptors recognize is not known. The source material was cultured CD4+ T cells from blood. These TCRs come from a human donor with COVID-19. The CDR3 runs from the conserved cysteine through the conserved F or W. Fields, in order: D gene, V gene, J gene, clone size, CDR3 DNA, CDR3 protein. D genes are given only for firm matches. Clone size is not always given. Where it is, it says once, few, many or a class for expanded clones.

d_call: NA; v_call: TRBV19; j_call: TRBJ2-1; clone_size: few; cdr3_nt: TGTGCCAGTAGTCCGGGGTGGAATGAGCAGTTCTTC; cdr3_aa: CASSPGWNEQFF
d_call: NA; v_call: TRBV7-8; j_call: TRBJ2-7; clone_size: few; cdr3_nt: TGTGCCAGCAGCTTAACTGATACCTACGAGCAGTACTTC; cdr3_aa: CASSLTDTYEQYF
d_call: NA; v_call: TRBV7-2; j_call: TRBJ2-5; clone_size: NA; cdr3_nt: TGTGCCAGCAGCTTAGATTGGGGGGGCCTACAAGAGACCCAGTACTTC; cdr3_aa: CASSLDWGGLQETQYF
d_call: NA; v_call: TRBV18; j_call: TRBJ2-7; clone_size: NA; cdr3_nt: TGTGCCAGCTCACCCGGGGATGGGGCTGCCTACGAGCAGTACTTC; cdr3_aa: CASSPGDGAAYEQYF
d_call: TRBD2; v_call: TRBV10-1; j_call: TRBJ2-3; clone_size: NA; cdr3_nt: TGCGCCAGCCGTCCCGGGGGGGAGGCAGATACGCAGTATTTT; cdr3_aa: CASRPGGEADTQYF
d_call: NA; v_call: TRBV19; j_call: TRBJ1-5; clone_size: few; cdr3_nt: TGTGCCAGTAGCAACAGGGTGGGGGGGGATCAGCCCCAGCATTTT; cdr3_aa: CASSNRVGGDQPQHF
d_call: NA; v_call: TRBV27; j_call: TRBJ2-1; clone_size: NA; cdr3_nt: TGTGCCAGCAGTCCGCTGGGGGGGGGCGATGAGCAGTTCTTC; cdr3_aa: CASSPLGGGDEQFF
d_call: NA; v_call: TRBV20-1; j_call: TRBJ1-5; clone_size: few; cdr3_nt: TGCAGTGCTACCACAGCCTTTGATCAGCCCCAGCATTTT; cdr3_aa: CSATTAFDQPQHF
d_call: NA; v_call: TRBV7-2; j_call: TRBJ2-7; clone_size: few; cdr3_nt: TGTGCCAGCAGCTCCACCTACGAGCAGTACTTC; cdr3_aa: CASSSTYEQYF
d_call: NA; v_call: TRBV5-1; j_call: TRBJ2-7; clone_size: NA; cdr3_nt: TGCGCCAGCAGCTCCAGCGGTGTCTCCTACGAGCAGTACTTC; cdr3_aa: CASSSSGVSYEQYF
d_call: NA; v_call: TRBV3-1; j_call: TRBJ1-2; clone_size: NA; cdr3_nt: TGTGCCAGCAGCCTCTCTGGGAGAGCTAACTATGGCTACACCTTC; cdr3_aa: CASSLSGRANYGYTF
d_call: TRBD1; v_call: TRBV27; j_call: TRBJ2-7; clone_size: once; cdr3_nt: TGCGATAAACCGGGACAGGGGCTTAGGGACGAGCAGTACTTC; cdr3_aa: CDKPGQGLRDEQYF
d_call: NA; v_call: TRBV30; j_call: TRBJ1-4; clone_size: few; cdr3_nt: TGTGCCTGGAGTGCAGGGGTTAAACTGTTTTTT; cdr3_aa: CAWSAGVKLFF
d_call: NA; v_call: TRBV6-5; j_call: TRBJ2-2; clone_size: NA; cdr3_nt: TGTGCCAGCAGTTACTCGTGGTCCGCGGGGCGGGTCGGGGAGCTGTTTTTT; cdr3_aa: CASSYSWSAGRVGELFF